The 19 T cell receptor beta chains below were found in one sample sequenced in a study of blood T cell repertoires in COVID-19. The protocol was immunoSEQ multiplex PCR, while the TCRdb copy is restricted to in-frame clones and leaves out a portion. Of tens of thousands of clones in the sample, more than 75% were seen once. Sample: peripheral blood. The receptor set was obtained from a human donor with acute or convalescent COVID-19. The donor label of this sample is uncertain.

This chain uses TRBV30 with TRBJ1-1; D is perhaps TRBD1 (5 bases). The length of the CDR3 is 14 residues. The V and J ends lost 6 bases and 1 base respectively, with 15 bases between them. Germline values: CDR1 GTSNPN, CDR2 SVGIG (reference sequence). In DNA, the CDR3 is TGTGCCTGCGGCACGTGGGGCTCGAACACTGAAGCTTTCTTT. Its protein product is CACGTWGSNTEAFF.

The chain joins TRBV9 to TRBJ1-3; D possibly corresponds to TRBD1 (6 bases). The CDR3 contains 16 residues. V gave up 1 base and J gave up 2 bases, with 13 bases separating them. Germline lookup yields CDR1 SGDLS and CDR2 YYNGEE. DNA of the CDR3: TGTGCCAGCAGCGTAAATGGGGGACATCCTGGAAACACCATATATTTT. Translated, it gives CASSVNGGHPGNTIYF.

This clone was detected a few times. CDR3 loop: CASSLDRYTGELFF. CDR3 DNA sequence: TGTGCCAGCAGCCTCGACAGATACACCGGGGAGCTGTTTTTT. The J gene is TRBJ2-2, the V gene TRBV7-2, with a weak D call TRBD1 (5 bases). This CDR3 is 14 amino acids long. V shed 5 bases and J shed 3 bases, with 10 bases lying between them. The V gene's germline CDR1 is SGHTA and CDR2 FQGNSA.

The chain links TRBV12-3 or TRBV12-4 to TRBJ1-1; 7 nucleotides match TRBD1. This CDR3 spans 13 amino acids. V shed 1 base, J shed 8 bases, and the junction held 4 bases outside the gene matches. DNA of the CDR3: TGTGCCAGCAGTTTAGAGGGGACAGTCGAAGCTTTCTTT. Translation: CASSLEGTVEAFF.

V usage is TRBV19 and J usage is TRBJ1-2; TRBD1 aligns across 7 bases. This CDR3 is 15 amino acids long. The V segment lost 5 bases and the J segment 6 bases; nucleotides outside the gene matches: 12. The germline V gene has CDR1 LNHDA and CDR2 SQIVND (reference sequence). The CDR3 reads CASSDLWGRGNGYTF. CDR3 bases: TGTGCCAGTAGTGACCTTTGGGGCAGGGGGAATGGCTACACCTTC.

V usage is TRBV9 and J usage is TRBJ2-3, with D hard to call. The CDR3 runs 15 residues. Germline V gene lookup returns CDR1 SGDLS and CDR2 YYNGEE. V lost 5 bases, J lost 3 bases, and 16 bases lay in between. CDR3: CASSLEVRGTDTQYF. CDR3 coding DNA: TGTGCCAGCAGTCTCGAGGTCAGAGGAACAGATACGCAGTATTTT.

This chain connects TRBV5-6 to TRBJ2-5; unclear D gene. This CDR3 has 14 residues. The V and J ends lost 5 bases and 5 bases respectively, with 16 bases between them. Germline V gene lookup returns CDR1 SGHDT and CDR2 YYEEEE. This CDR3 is CASRSVGGRETQYF. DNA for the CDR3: TGTGCCAGCAGGTCCGTAGGCGGTAGGGAGACCCAGTACTTC.

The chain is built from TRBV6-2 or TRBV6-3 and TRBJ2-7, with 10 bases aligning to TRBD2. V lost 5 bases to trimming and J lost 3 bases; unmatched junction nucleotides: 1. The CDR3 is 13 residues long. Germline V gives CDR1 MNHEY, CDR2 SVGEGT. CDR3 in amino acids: CASSIAGGYEQYF. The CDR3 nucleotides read TGTGCCAGCAGTATAGCGGGAGGCTACGAGCAGTACTTC.

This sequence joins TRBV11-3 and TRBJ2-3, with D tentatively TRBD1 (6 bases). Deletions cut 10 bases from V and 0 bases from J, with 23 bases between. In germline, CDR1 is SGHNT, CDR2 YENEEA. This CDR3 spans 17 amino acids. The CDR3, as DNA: TGTGCCACCAGGGGAATGGGGAGCGGACCGAGCACAGATACGCAGTATTTT. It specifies CATRGMGSGPSTDTQYF.

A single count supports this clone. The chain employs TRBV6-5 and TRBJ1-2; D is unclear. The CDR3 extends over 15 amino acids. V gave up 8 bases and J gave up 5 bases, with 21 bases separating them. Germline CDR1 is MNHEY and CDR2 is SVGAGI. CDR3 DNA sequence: TGTGCCAGCCTCCCCGGGATCTCCATATCATATGGCTACACCTTC. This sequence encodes CASLPGISISYGYTF.

The CDR3 protein is CASSVGTNTGELFF. The CDR3 DNA reads as TGTGCCAGCAGTGTGGGGACAAACACCGGGGAGCTGTTTTTT. The rearrangement uses TRBV2 and TRBJ2-2; TRBD1 is a possible D gene (6 bases). The CDR3 runs 14 residues. Germline values: CDR1 SNHLY, CDR2 FYNNEI. V lost 4 bases to trimming and J lost 2 bases, with 8 bases between them. The whole variable domain, filled in from reference TRBV2 and TRBJ2-2, reads EPEVTQTPSHQVTQMGQEVILRCVPISNHLYFYWYRQILGQKVEFLVSFYNNEISEKSEIFDDQFSVERPDGSNFTLKIRSTKLEDSAMYFCASSVGTNTGELFFGEGSRLTVL.

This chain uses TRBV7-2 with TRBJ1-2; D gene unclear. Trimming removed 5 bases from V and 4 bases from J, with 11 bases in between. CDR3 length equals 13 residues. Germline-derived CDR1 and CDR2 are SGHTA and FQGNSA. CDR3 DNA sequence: TGTGCCAGCAGCCCAAGCGGCCCCTATGGCTACACCTTC. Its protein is CASSPSGPYGYTF.

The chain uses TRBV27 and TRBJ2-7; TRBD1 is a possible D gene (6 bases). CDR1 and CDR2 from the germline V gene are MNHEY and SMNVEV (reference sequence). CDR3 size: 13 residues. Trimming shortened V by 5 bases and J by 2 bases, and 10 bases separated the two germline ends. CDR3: CASSLGQTYEQYF. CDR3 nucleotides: TGTGCCAGCAGTCTCGGACAGACCTACGAGCAGTACTTC.

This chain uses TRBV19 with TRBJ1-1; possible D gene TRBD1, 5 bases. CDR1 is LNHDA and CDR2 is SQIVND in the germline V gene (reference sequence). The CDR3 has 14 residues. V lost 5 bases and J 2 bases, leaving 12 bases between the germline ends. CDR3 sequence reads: CASSSRARNTEAFF. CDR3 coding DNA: TGTGCCAGTAGTTCCAGGGCCAGAAACACTGAAGCTTTCTTT.

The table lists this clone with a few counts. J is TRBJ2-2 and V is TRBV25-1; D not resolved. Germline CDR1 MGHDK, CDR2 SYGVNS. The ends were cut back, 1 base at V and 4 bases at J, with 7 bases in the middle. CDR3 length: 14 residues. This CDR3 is CASSESYSTGELFF. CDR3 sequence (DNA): TGTGCCAGCAGTGAATCGTACAGCACCGGGGAGCTGTTTTTT.

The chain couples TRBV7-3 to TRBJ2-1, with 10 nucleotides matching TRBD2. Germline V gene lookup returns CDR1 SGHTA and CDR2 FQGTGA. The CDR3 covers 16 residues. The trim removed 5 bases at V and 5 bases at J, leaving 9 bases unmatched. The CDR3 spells CASSISLAGSHNEQFF. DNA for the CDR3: TGTGCCAGCAGCATCTCACTAGCGGGATCTCACAATGAGCAGTTCTTC.

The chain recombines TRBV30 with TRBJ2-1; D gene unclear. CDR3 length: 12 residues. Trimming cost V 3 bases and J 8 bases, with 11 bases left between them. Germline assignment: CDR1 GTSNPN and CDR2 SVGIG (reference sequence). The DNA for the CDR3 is TGTGCCTGGAGCAACTATTTCTATGAGCAGTTCTTC. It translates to CAWSNYFYEQFF.

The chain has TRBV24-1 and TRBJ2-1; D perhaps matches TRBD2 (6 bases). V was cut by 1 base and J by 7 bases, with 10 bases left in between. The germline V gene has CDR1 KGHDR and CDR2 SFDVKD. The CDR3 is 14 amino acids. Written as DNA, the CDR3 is TGTGCCACCAGTGATTTCTGGACTATAAATGAGCAGTTCTTC. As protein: CATSDFWTINEQFF.

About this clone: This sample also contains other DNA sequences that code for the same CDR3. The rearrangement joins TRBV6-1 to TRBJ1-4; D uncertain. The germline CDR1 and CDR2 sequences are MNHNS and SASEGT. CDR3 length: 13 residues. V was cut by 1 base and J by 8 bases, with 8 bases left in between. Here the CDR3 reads CASSEGGSEKLFF. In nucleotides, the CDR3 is TGTGCCAGCAGTGAAGGAGGGTCCGAAAAACTGTTTTTT.